The rows below give T cell receptor beta chains drawn from one sample of a study of T cells in Graves' hyperthyroidism and ophthalmopathy. TCRdb ran MiXCR on the multiplex PCR reads and lists one entry per CDR3 protein. The table includes 500,000 to 600,000 distinct CDR3 sequences, over 35% detected once. The specimen sequenced was peripheral blood or thyroid tissue (not recorded which). These receptors were collected from an adult woman with Graves' disease, either hyperthyroidism or ophthalmopathy (not recorded which). Both conserved end residues are part of each CDR3. A D gene is named only where the DNA matches it firmly. Not all rows give a size; the values are once, few, many and, for expanded clones, a class.

d_call | j_call | v_call | clone_size | cdr3_nt | cdr3_aa
TRBD2 | TRBJ2-7 | TRBV25-1 | NA | TGTGCCAGCAGTGAACCTAGCGGGAGTAATGAGCAGTACTTC | CASSEPSGSNEQYF
NA | TRBJ2-5 | TRBV25-1 | few | TGTGCCAGCAGCCCATGGGGCAGGGACTTAAAAGAGACCCAGTACTTC | CASSPWGRDLKETQYF
NA | TRBJ1-6 | TRBV28 | many | TGTGCCAGCAGTTGGGGCCGAAGACCCCTCCACTTT | CASSWGRRPLHF
NA | TRBJ1-2 | TRBV20-1 | NA | TGCAGTGCTAGCTTAGATCCGGGGGGAGGCTACACCTTC | CSASLDPGGGYTF
TRBD1 | TRBJ1-6 | TRBV7-3 | NA | TGTGCCAGCAGCCCGAGCGGGACAGGGGGCTATTCACCCCTCCACTTT | CASSPSGTGGYSPLHF
TRBD1 | TRBJ1-5 | TRBV7-9 | NA | TGTGCCAGCAGCTTGGGGACAGTCAATCAGCCCCAGCATTTT | CASSLGTVNQPQHF
NA | TRBJ1-2 | TRBV4-2 | many | TGTGCCAGCAGCCAAGATAGGCAGGATGGCTACACCTTC | CASSQDRQDGYTF
NA | TRBJ2-7 | TRBV5-6 | many | TGTGCCAGCAGCTTGCGCACACCCGAGGAGGAGCAGTACTTC | CASSLRTPEEEQYF
NA | TRBJ2-5 | TRBV4-1 | few | TGCGCCAGCAGCGGGTGGGGAGTAGAGACCCAGTACTTC | CASSGWGVETQYF
TRBD2 | TRBJ2-7 | TRBV10-3 | NA | TGTGCCAGCAACCCGGGACTAGCGGCCTACGAGCAGTACTTC | CASNPGLAAYEQYF
NA | TRBJ1-1 | TRBV29-1 | few | TGCAGCGCCGGCGGGGCCGCCTGGGGGACTGAAGCTTTCTTT | CSAGGAAWGTEAFF
NA | TRBJ2-5 | TRBV6-1 | few | TGTGCCAGCAGTGAAAATCGAGCGGGCTTTAGAGAGACCCAGTACTTC | CASSENRAGFRETQYF
NA | TRBJ1-5 | TRBV9 | many | TGTGCCAGCAGCGTAAGGGGAAATCAGCCCCAGCATTTT | CASSVRGNQPQHF
NA | TRBJ1-2 | TRBV7-6 | NA | TGTGCCAGCAGCAACATCGGGGGGGCGGAATCTAACTATGGCTACACCTTC | CASSNIGGAESNYGYTF
NA | TRBJ2-5 | TRBV28 | few | TGTGCCAGCACTTATAAACAAGAGACCCAGTACTTC | CASTYKQETQYF
TRBD1 | TRBJ1-1 | TRBV29-1 | many | TGCAGCGCTCAAGTCGGACAGGCCACTGAAGCTTTCTTT | CSAQVGQATEAFF
NA | TRBJ2-3 | TRBV7-2 | NA | TGTGCCAGCACCCAGGGTAGCGGTACAAATACGCAGTATTTT | CASTQGSGTNTQYF
NA | TRBJ1-5 | TRBV20-1 | many | TGCAGTGCTAGAGAGCCGGGCGGCCAGCCCCAGCATTTT | CSAREPGGQPQHF